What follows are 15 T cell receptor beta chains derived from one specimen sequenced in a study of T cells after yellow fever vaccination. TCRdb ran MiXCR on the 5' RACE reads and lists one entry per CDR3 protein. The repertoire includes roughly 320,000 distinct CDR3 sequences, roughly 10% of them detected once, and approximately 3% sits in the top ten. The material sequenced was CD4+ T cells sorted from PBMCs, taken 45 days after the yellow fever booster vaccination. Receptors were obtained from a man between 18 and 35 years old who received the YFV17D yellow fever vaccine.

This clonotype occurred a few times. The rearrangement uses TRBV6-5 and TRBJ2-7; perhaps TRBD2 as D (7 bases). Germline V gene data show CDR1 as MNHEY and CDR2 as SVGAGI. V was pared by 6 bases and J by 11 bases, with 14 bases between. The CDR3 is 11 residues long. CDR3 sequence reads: CASRSGGQEYV. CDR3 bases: TGTGCCAGCAGATCGGGGGGCCAAGAGTACGTC.

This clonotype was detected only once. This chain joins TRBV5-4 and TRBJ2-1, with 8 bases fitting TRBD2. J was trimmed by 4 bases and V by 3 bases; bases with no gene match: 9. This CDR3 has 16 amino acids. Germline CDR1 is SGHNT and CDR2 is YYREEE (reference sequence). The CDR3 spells CASSSGSSGAYNEQFF. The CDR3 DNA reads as TGTGCCAGCAGCTCTGGTAGTAGCGGGGCATACAATGAGCAGTTCTTC.

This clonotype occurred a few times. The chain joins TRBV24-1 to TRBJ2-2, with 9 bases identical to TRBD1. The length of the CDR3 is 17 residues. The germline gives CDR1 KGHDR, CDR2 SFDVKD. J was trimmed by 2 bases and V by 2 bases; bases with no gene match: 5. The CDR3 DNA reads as TGTGCCACCAGTGATTCAAGGACAGGGGTCAACACCGGGGAGCTGTTTTTT. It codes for CATSDSRTGVNTGELFF.

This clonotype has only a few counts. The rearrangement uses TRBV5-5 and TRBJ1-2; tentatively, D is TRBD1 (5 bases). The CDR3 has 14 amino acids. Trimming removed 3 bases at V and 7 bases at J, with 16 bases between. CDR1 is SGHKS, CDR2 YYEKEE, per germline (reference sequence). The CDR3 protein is CASSSSGQVRGYTF. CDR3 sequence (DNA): TGTGCCAGCAGCTCCTCGGGGCAGGTGCGTGGCTACACCTTC. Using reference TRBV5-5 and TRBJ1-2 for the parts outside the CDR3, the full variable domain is DAGVTQSPTHLIKTRGQQVTLRCSPISGHKSVSWYQQVLGQGPQFIFQYYEKEERGRGNFPDRFSARQFPNYSSELNVNALLLGDSALYLCASSSSGQVRGYTFGSGTRLTVV.

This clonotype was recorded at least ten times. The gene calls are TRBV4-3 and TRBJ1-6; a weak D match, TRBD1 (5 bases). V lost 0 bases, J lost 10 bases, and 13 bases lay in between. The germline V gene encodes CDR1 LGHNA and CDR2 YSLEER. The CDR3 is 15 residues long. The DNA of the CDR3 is TGCGCCAGCAGCCAAGACCCTTTGAGGGGCTCACCCCTCCACTTT. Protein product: CASSQDPLRGSPLHF.

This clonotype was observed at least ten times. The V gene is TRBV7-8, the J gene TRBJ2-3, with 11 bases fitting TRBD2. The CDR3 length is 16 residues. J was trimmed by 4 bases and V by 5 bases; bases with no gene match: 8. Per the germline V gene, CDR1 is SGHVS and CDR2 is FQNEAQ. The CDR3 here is CASSRLAGGPADTQYF. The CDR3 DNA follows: TGTGCCAGCAGCCGGCTAGCGGGGGGCCCCGCAGATACGCAGTATTTT.

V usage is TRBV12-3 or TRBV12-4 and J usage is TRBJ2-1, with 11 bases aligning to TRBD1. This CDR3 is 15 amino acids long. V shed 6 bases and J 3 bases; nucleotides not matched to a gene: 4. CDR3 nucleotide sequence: TGTGCCAGCAGCTCCGGGACAGGGGGCTACAATGAGCAGTTCTTC. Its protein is CASSSGTGGYNEQFF.

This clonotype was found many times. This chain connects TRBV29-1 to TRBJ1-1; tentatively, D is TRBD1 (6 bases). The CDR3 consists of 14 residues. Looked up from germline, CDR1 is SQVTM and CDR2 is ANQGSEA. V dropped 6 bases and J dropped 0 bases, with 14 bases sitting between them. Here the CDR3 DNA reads TGCAGCGTGATCGGGACAAGCATGAACACTGAAGCTTTCTTT. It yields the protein CSVIGTSMNTEAFF.

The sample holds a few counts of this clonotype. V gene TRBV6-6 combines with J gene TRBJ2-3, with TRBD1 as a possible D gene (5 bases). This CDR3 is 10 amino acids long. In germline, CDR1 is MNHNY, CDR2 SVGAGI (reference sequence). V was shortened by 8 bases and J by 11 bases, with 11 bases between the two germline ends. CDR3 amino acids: CASGAGLQYF. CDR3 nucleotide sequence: TGTGCCAGCGGGGCAGGGCTGCAGTATTTT.

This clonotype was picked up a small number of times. This chain's CDR3 is CASSLVRGGLTDTQYF. The CDR3 DNA reads TGTGCCAGCAGCTTGGTGCGGGGGGGCCTCACAGATACGCAGTATTTT. The chain joins TRBV5-4 to TRBJ2-3; TRBD2 matches at 9 bases. Trimming took 0 bases from V and 2 from J; bases not matched to a gene: 4. This CDR3 has 16 amino acids. Per the germline V gene, CDR1 is SGHNT and CDR2 is YYREEE (reference sequence).

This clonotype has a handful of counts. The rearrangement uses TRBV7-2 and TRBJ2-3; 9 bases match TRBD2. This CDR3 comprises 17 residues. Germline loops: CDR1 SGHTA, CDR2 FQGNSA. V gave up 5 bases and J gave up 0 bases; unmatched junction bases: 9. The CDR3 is CASSHPSGDPSTDTQYF. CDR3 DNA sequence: TGTGCCAGCAGCCATCCTAGCGGGGACCCGAGCACAGATACGCAGTATTTT.

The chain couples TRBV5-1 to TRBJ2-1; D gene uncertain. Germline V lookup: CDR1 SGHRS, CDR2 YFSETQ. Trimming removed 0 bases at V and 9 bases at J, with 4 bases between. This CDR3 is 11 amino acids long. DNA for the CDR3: TGCGCCAGCAGCTTGGAATTTGAGCAGTTCTTC. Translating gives CASSLEFEQFF.

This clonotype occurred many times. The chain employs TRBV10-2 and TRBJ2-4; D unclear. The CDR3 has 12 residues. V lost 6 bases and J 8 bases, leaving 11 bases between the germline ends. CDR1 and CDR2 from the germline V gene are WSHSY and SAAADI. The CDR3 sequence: CASSLDIDIQYF. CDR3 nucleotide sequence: TGCGCCAGCAGCTTAGATATTGACATTCAGTACTTC.

The CDR3 coding sequence is TGCAGTGCTCTCCGTTCGGGGGTCGAGCAGTACGTC. Its protein product is CSALRSGVEQYV. This chain links TRBV20-1 with TRBJ2-7; possible D gene TRBD2, 6 bases. Per the germline V gene, CDR1 is DFQATT and CDR2 is SNEGSKA (reference sequence). The CDR3 contains 12 residues. The V end was cut by 5 bases, the J end by 6 bases, with 14 bases between.

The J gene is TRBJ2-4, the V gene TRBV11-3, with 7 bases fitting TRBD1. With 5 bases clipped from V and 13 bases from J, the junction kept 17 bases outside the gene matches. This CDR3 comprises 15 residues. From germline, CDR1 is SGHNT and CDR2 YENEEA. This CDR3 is CASSATTGPGSVQYF. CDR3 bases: TGTGCCAGCAGCGCGACGACAGGGCCTGGATCAGTACAGTACTTC.